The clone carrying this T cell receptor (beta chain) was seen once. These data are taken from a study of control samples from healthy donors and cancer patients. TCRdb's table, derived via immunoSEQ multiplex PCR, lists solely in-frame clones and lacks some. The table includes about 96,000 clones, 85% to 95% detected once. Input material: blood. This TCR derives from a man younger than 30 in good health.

In DNA, the CDR3 is TGTGCCTGGCCGTCAATGGACGAGCAGTACTTC. Encoded protein: CAWPSMDEQYF. The chain couples TRBV30 to TRBJ2-7; D gene ambiguous. V was cut by 5 bases and J by 5 bases, with 10 bases left in between. The germline CDR1 and CDR2 sequences are GTSNPN and SVGIG (reference sequence). This CDR3 spans 11 amino acids.